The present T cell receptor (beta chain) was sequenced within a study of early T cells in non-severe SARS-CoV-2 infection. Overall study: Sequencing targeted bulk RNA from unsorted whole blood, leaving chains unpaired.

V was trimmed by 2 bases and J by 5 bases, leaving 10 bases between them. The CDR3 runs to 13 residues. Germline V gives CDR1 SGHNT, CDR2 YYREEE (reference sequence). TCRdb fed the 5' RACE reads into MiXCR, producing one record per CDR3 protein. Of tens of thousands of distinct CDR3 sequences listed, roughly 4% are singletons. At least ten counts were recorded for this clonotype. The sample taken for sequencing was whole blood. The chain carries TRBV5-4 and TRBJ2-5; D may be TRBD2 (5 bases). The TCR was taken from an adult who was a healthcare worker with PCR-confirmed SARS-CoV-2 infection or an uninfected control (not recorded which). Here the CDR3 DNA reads TGTGCCAGCAGCTTATTCCGAGGGGAGACCCAGTACTTC. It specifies CASSLFRGETQYF.